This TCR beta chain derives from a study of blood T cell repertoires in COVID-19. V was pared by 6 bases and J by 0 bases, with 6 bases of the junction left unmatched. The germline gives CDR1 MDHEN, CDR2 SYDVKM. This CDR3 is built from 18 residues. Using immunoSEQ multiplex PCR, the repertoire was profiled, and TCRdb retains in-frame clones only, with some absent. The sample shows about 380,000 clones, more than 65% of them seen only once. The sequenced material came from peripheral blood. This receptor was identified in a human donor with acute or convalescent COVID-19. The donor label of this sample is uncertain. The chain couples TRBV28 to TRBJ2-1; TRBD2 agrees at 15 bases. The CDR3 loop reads CASSPGLAGGVSYNEQFF. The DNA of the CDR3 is TGTGCCAGCAGCCCAGGACTAGCGGGGGGGGTCTCCTACAATGAGCAGTTCTTC.